What follows is one TCR beta chain and its context. No antigen is known for it. Germline V CDR1 and CDR2: SGHTA, FQGNSA. The CDR3 runs to 16 residues. V was clipped by 1 base and J by 0 bases; unmatched bases: 0. These data are taken from a study of PD-1 blockade in classical Hodgkin lymphoma. Study observations and caveats: Why repertoires differed is undefined; disease activity or prior therapy possibly contributed.

This sample's time point: newly diagnosed, previously untreated cHL patient sample. The method was immunoSEQ multiplex PCR; TCRdb's version includes in-frame clones alone and lacks a portion of them. The sample includes tens of thousands of clones, about nine tenths of them seen just once. The rearrangement joins TRBV7-2 to TRBJ2-2; TRBD2 matches at 9 bases. The specimen sequenced was peripheral blood mononuclear cells (PBMCs). This receptor was obtained from a human donor with classical Hodgkin lymphoma. The chain's CDR3 is CASSLGLAANTGELFF. The CDR3 nucleotides read TGTGCCAGCAGCTTAGGACTAGCGGCGAACACCGGGGAGCTGTTTTTT.